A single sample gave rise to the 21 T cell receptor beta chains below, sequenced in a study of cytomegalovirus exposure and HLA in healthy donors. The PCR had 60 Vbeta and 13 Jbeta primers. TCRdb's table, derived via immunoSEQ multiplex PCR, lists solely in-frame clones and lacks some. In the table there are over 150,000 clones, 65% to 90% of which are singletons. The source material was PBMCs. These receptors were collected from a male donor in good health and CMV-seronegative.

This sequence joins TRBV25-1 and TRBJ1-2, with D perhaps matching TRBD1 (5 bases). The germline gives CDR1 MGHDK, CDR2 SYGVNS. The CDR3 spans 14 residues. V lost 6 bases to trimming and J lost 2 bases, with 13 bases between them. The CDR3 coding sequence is TGTGCCAGCAGGGGACCGGGGGACAACTATGGCTACACCTTC. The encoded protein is CASRGPGDNYGYTF.

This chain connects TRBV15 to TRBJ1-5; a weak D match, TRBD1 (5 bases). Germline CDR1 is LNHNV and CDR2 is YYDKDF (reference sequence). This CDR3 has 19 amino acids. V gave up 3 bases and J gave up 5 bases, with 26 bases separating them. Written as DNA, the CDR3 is TGTGCCACCAGCAGGGGGGGGACCCCCGCGAGATCCCAAGATCAGCCCCAGCATTTT. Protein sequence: CATSRGGTPARSQDQPQHF.

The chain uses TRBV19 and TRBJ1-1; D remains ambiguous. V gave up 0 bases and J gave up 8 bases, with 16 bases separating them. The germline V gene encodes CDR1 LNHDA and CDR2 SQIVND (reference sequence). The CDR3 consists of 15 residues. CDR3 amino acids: CASSIEARISSEAFF. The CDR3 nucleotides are TGTGCCAGTAGTATAGAAGCCAGGATTTCATCGGAAGCTTTCTTT.

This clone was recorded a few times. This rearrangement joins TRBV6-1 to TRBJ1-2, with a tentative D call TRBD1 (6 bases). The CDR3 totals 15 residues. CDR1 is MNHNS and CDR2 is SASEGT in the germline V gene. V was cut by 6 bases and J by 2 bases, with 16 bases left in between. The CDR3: CASRDGGGGNYGYTF. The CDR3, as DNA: TGTGCCAGCAGGGACGGGGGGGGCGGCAACTATGGCTACACCTTC.

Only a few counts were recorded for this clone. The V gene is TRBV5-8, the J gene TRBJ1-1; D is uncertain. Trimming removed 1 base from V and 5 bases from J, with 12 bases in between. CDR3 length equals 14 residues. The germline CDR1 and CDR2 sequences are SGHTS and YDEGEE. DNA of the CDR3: TGTGCCAGCAGCTTGCCCCGGGGATGGACTGAAGCTTTCTTT. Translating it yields CASSLPRGWTEAFF.

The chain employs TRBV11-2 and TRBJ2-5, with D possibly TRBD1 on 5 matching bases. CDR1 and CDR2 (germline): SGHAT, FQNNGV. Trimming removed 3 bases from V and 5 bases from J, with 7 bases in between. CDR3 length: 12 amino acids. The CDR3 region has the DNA TGTGCCAGCAGCTTTTGGGGCGAGACCCAGTACTTC. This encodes CASSFWGETQYF.

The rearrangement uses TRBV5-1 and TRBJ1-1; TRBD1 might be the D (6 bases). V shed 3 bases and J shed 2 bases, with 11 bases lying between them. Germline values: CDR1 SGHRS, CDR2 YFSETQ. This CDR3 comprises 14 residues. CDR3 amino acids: CASSSVQGNTEAFF. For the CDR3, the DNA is TGCGCCAGCAGCTCGGTACAGGGAAACACTGAAGCTTTCTTT.

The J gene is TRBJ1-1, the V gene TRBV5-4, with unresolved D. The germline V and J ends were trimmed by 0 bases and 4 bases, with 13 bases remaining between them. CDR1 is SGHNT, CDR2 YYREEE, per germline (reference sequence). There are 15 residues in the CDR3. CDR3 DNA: TGTGCCAGCAGCTTGGGCGTCCCCCCGGTCACTGAAGCTTTCTTT. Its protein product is CASSLGVPPVTEAFF. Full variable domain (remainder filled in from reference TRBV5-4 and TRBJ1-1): ETGVTQSPTHLIKTRGQQVTLRCSSQSGHNTVSWYQQALGQGPQFIFQYYREEENGRGNFPPRFSGLQFPNYSSELNVNALELDDSALYLCASSLGVPPVTEAFFGQGTRLTVV.

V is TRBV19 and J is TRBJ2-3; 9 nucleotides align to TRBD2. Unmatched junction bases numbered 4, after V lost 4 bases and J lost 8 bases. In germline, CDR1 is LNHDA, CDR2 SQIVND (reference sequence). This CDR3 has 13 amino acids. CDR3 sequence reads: CASSSGGAGTQYF. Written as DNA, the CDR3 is TGTGCCAGTAGTAGCGGGGGGGCGGGTACGCAGTATTTT.

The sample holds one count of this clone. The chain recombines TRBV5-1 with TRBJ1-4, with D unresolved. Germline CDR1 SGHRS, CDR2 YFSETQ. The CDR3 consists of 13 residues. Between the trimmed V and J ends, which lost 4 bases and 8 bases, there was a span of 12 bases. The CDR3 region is CASSIREGEKLFF. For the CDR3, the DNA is TGCGCCAGCAGCATACGGGAGGGCGAAAAACTGTTTTTT.

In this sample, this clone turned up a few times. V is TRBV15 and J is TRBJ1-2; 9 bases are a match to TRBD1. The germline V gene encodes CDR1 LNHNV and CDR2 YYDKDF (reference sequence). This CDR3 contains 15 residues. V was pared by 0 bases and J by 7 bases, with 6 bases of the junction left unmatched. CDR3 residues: CATSRDPRQGGGYTF. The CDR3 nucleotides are TGTGCCACCAGCAGAGATCCTCGACAGGGGGGTGGCTACACCTTC.

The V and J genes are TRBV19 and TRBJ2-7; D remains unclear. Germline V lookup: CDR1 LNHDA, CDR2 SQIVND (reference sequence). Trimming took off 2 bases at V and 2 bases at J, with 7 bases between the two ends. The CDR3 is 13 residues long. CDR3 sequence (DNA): TGTGCCAGTAGTATACAGGTTCCCTACGAGCAGTACTTC. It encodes CASSIQVPYEQYF.

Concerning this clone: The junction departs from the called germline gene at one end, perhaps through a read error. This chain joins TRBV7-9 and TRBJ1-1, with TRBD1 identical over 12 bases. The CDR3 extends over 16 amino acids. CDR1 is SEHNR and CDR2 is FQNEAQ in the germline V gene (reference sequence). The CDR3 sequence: CSSSSLPGQGAIEAFF. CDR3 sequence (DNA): TGTTCCAGCAGCTCTCTCCCGGGACAGGGGGCGATTGAAGCTTTCTTT.

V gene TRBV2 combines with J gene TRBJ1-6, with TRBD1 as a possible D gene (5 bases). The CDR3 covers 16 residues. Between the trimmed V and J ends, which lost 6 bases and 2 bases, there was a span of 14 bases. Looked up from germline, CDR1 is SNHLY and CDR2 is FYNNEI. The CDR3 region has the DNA TGTGCCAGCAGCGAAAGGGGCAGGGCCTATAATTCACCCCTCCACTTT. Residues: CASSERGRAYNSPLHF.

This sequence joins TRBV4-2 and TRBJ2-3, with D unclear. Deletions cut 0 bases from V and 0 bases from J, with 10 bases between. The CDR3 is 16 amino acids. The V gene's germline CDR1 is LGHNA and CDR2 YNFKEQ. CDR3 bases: TGTGCCAGCAGCCAAGATGTCGGTTATAGCACAGATACGCAGTATTTT. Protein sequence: CASSQDVGYSTDTQYF.

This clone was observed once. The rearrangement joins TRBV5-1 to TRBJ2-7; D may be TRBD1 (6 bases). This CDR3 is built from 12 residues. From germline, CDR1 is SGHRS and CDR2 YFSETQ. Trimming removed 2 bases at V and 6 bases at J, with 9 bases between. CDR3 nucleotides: TGCGCCAGCAGCTTACAGGGCCCCGAGCAGTACTTC. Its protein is CASSLQGPEQYF.

CDR3 loop: CASSLSGQTQETQYF. The CDR3 DNA follows: TGCGCCAGCAGCTTGAGTGGGCAGACCCAAGAGACCCAGTACTTC. This chain connects TRBV5-1 to TRBJ2-5; no firm D call. From germline, CDR1 is SGHRS and CDR2 YFSETQ. V lost 1 base and J 1 base, leaving 11 bases between the germline ends. CDR3 size: 15 residues.

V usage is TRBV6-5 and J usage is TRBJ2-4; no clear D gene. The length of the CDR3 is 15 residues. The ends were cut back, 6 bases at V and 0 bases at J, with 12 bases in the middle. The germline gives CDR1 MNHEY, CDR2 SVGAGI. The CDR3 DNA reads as TGTGCCAGCAGCCCGTCCCCGGGAGCCAAAAACATTCAGTACTTC. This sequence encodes CASSPSPGAKNIQYF.

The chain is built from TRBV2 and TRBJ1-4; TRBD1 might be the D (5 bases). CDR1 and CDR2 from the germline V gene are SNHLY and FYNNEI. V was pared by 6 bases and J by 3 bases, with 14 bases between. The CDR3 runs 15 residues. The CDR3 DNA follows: TGTGCCAGCAGGCAAAGACAGTTAGCTAATGAAAAACTGTTTTTT. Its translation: CASRQRQLANEKLFF.

CDR3 bases: TGTGCCAGCAGCTTAGATCAGGGAGGAAAGGCGGCTTTCTTT. It codes for CASSLDQGGKAAFF. The V call is TRBV7-9, the J call TRBJ1-1, with D possibly being TRBD1 (5 bases). Between the trimmed V and J ends, which lost 1 base and 11 bases, there was a span of 17 bases. In germline, CDR1 is SEHNR, CDR2 FQNEAQ (reference sequence). The CDR3 runs 14 residues.

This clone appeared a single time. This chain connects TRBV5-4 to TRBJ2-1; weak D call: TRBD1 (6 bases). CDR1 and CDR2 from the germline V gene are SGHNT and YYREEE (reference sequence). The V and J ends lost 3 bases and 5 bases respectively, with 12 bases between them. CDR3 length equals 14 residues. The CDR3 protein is CASSSPDRHNEQFF. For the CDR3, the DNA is TGTGCCAGCAGCTCACCCGACAGGCACAATGAGCAGTTCTTC.